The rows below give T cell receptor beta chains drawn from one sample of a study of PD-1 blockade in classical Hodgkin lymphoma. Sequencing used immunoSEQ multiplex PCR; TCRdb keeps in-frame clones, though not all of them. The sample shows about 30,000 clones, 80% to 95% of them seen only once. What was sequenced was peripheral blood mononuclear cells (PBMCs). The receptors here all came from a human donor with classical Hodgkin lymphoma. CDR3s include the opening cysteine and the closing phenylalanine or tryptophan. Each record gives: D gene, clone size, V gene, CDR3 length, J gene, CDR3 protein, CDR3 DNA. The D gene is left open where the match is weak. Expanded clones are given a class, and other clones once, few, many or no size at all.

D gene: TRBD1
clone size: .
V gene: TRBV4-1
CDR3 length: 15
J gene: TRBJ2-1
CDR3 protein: CASNLDRAGENEQFF
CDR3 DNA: TGCGCCAGCAATTTGGACAGGGCGGGTGAAAATGAGCAGTTCTTC

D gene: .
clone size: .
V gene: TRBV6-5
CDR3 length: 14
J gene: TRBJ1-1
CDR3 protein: CASSMGGGRTEAFF
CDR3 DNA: TGTGCCAGCAGTATGGGGGGGGGTAGAACTGAAGCTTTCTTT

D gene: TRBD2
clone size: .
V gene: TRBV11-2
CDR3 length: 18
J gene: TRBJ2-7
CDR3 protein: CASSERGLAGVGFYEQYF
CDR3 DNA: TGTGCCAGCAGCGAGCGCGGACTAGCGGGAGTGGGGTTCTACGAGCAGTACTTC

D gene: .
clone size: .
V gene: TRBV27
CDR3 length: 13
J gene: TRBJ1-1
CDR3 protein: CASSSGGSTEAFF
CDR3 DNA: TGTGCCAGCAGTTCGGGGGGGAGCACTGAAGCTTTCTTT

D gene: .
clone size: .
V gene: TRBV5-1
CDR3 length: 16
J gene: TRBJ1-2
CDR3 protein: CASSHVRQEKNYGYTF
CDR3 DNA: TGCGCCAGCAGCCATGTCCGGCAGGAGAAAAACTATGGCTACACCTTC

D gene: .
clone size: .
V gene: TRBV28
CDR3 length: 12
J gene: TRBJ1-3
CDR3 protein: CASSLVRNTIYF
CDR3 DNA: TGTGCCAGCAGTTTGGTTCGAAACACCATATATTTT

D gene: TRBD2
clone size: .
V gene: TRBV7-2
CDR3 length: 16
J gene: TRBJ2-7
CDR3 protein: CASSLVAGGEGYEQYF
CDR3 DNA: TGTGCCAGCAGCTTAGTAGCGGGAGGGGAAGGTTACGAGCAGTACTTC

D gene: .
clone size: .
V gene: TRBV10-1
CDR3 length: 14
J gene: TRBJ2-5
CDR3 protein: CASSESRGGETQYF
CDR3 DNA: TGCGCCAGCAGTGAGTCGAGAGGAGGGGAGACCCAGTACTTC

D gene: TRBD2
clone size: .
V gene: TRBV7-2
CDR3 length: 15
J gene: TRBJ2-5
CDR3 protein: CASSLMGGSRETQYF
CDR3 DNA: TGTGCCAGCAGCTTAATGGGCGGGAGTCGGGAGACCCAGTACTTC

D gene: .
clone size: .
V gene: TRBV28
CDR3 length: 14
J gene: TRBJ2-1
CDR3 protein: CASSRYLVSNEQFF
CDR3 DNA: TGTGCCAGCAGTCGCTACCTGGTTAGCAATGAGCAGTTCTTC

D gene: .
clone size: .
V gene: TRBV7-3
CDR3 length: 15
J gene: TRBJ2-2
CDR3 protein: CASSLNQGRTGELFF
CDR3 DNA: TGTGCCAGCAGCTTAAATCAAGGTCGCACCGGGGAGCTGTTTTTT

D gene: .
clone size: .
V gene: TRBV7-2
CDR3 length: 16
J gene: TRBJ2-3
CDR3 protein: CASSPQSRAPQDTQYF
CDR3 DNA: TGTGCCAGCAGCCCGCAGTCCCGGGCCCCACAAGATACGCAGTATTTT

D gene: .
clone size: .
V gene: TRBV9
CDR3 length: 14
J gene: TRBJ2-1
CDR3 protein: CASSVVVGGNEQFF
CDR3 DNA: TGTGCCAGCAGCGTAGTTGTCGGTGGGAATGAGCAGTTCTTC

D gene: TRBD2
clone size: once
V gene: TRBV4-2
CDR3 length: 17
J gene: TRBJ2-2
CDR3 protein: CASSQDWLAGGTGELFF
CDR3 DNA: TGTGCCAGCAGCCAAGATTGGCTAGCGGGAGGGACCGGGGAGCTGTTTTTT

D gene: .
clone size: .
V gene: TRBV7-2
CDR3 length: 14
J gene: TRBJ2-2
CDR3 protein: CASSLDSHTGELFF
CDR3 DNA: TGTGCCAGCAGCTTAGACAGCCACACCGGGGAGCTGTTTTTT

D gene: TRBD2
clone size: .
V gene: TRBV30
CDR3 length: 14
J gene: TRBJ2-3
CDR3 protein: CAWQAGVVTDTQYF
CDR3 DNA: TGTGCCTGGCAAGCGGGAGTTGTGACAGATACGCAGTATTTT

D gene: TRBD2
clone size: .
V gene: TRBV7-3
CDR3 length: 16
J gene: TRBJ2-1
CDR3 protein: CASSLSRGGPYNEQFF
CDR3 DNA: TGTGCCAGCAGCTTAAGTAGGGGAGGGCCCTACAATGAGCAGTTCTTC

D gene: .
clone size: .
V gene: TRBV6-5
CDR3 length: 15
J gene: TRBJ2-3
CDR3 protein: CASSYHTPSTDTQYF
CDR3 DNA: TGTGCCAGCAGTTATCACACGCCTAGCACAGATACGCAGTATTTT

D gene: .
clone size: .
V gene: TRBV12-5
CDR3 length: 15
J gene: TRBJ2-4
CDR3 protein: CASGLVRRNKNIQYF
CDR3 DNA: TGTGCTAGTGGTTTGGTAAGAAGAAACAAAAACATTCAGTACTTC

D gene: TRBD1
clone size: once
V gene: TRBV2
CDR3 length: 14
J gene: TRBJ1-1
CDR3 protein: CASSQRQGFTEAFF
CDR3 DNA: TGTGCCAGCAGTCAGAGACAGGGGTTCACTGAAGCTTTCTTT

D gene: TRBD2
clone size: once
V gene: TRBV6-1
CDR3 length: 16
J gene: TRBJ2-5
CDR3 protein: CASSEVVAGGGETQYF
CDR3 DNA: TGTGCCAGCAGTGAAGTAGTAGCGGGAGGAGGGGAGACCCAGTACTTC

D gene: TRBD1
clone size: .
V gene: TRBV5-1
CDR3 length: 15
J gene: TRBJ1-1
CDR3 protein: CASSPRQGADTEAFF
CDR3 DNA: TGCGCCAGCAGCCCCAGACAGGGGGCGGACACTGAAGCTTTCTTT

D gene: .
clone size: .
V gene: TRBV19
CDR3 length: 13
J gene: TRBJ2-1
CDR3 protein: CASSPGVYNEQFF
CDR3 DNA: TGTGCCAGTAGCCCGGGAGTCTACAATGAGCAGTTCTTC

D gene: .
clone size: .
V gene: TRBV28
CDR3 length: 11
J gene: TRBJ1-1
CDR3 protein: CASSYFRGAFF
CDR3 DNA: TGTGCCAGCAGTTACTTTCGTGGGGCTTTCTTT

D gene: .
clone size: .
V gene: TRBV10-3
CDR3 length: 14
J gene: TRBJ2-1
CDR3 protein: CAISEGRGVGEQFF
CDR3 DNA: TGTGCCATCAGTGAGGGACGAGGGGTGGGTGAGCAGTTCTTC

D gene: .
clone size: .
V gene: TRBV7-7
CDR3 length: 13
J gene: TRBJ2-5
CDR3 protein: CASSLTAQETQYF
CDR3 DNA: TGTGCCAGCAGCTTAACAGCCCAAGAGACCCAGTACTTC

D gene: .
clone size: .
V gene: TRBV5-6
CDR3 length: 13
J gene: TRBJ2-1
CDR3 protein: CASSSIALYEQFF
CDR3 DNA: TGTGCCAGCAGCAGCATAGCTTTGTATGAGCAGTTCTTC

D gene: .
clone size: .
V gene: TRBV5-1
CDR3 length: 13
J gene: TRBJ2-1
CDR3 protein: CASSLSADNEQFF
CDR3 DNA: TGCGCCAGCAGCTTGTCCGCGGACAATGAGCAGTTCTTC

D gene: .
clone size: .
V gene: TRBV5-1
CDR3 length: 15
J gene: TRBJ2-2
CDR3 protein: CASSLSTTNTGELFF
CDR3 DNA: TGCGCCAGCAGCTTGAGCACCACGAACACCGGGGAGCTGTTTTTT

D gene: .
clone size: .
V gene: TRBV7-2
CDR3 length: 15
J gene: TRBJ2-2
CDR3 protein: CASSPQRADTGELFF
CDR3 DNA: TGTGCCAGCAGCCCGCAGCGAGCGGACACCGGGGAGCTGTTTTTT

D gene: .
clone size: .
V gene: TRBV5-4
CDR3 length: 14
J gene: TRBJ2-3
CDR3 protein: CASSLAEGADTQYF
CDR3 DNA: TGTGCCAGCAGCTTGGCCGAAGGGGCAGATACGCAGTATTTT

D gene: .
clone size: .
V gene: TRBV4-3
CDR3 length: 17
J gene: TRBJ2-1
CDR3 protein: CASSQDLAGARYNEQFF
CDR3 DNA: TGCGCCAGCAGCCAAGATTTGGCGGGGGCGCGATACAATGAGCAGTTCTTC

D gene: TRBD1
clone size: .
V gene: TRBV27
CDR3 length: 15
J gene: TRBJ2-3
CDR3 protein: CASSLGTGSTDTQYF
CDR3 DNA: TGTGCCAGCAGTCTCGGGACAGGAAGCACAGATACGCAGTATTTT

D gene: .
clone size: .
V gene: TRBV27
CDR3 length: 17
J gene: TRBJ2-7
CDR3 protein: CASSLALTYQSPYEQYF
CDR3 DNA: TGTGCCAGCAGTTTAGCCTTGACGTACCAGTCCCCCTACGAGCAGTACTTC

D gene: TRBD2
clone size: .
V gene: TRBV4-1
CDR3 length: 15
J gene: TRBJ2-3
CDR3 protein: CASSQRAGGTDTQYF
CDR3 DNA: TGCGCCAGCAGCCAACGAGCGGGAGGAACAGATACGCAGTATTTT

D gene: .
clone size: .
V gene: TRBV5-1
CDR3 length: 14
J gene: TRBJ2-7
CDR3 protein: CASSLDDPPYEQYF
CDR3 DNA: TGCGCCAGCAGCCTAGATGACCCACCCTACGAGCAGTACTTC

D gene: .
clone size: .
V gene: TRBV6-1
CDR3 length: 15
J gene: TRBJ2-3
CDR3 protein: CASSPKADGRTTQYF
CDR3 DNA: TGTGCCAGCAGCCCTAAGGCGGACGGAAGAACTACGCAGTATTTT

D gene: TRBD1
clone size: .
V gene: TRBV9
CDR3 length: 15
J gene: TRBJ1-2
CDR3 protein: CASSENRDRVYGYTF
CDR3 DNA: TGTGCCAGCAGCGAGAACCGGGACAGGGTATATGGCTACACCTTC

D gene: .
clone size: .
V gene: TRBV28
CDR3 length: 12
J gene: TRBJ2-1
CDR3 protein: CASRSSYNEQFF
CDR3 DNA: TGTGCCAGCAGGAGCTCCTACAATGAGCAGTTCTTC

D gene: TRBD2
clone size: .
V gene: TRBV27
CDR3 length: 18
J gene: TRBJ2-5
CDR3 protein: CASSPITRAGGPRGTQYF
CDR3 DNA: TGTGCCAGCAGTCCCATAACTAGAGCGGGAGGGCCAAGAGGGACCCAGTACTTC

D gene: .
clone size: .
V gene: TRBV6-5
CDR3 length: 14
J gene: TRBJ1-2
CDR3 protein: CASSYSRGLYGYTF
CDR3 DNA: TGTGCCAGCAGTTACTCGAGGGGACTCTATGGCTACACCTTC

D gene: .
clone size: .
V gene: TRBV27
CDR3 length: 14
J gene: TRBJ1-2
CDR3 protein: CASSLWADDYGYTF
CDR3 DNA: TGTGCCAGCAGTTTATGGGCCGACGACTATGGCTACACCTTC

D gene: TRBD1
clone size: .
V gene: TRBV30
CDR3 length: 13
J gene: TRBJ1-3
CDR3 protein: CACDRDFGNTIYF
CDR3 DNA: TGTGCCTGCGACAGGGACTTTGGAAACACCATATATTTT

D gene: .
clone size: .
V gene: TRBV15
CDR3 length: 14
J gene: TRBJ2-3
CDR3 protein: CATSRGGEADTQYF
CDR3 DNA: TGTGCCACCAGCAGAGGGGGAGAGGCAGATACGCAGTATTTT

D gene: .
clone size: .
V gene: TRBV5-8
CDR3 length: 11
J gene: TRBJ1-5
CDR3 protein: CASSSDSSQHF
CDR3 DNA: TGTGCCAGCAGCTCCGACAGCTCCCAGCATTTT

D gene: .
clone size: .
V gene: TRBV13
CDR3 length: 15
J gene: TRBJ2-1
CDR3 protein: CASSPVRADHNEQFF
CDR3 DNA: TGTGCCAGCAGCCCCGTACGGGCGGACCACAATGAGCAGTTCTTC

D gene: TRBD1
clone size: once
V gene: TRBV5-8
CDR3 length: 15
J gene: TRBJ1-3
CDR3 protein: CASSLGQGTGNTIYF
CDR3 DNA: TGTGCCAGCAGCTTGGGACAGGGAACAGGAAACACCATATATTTT

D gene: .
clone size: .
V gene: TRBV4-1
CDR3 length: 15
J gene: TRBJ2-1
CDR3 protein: CASSHPAGKYNEQFF
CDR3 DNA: TGCGCCAGCAGCCATCCGGCAGGGAAATACAATGAGCAGTTCTTC

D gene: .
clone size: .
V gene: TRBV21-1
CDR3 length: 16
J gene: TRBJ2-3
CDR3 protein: CASSTRVGGDTDTQYF
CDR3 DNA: TGTGCCAGCAGCACCCGGGTCGGGGGGGACACAGATACGCAGTATTTT

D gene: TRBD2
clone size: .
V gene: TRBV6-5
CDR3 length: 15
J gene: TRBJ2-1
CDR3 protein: CASIIRLAGLNEQFF
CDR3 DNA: TGTGCCAGCATTATCAGACTAGCGGGATTGAATGAGCAGTTCTTC

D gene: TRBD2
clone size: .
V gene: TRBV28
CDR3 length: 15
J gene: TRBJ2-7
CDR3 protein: CASSSGPLAGGPFYF
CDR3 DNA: TGTGCCAGCAGTTCTGGTCCCCTAGCGGGAGGTCCGTTCTACTTC

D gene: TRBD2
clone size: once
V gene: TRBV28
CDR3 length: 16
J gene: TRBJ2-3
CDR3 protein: CASSQTSGSYTDTQYF
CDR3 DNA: TGTGCCAGCAGCCAGACTAGCGGGAGCTATACAGATACGCAGTATTTT

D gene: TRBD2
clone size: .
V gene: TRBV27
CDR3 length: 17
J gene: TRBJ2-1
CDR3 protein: CASSLQVAGGPGNEQFF
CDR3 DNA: TGTGCCAGCAGTTTACAGGTAGCGGGAGGGCCGGGGAATGAGCAGTTCTTC

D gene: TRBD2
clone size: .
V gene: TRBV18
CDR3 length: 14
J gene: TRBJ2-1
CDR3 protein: CASSSSGEYNEQFF
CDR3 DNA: TGTGCCAGCTCTTCGAGCGGGGAATACAATGAGCAGTTCTTC

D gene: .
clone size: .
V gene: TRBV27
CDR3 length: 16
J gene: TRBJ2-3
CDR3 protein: CASSLWHGLDTDTQYF
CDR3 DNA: TGTGCCAGCAGTTTATGGCACGGGTTAGACACAGATACGCAGTATTTT

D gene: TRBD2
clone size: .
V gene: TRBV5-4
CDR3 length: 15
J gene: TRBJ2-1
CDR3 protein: CASSRTSGRWDEQFF
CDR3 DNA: TGTGCCAGCAGCAGGACTAGCGGGAGGTGGGATGAGCAGTTCTTC

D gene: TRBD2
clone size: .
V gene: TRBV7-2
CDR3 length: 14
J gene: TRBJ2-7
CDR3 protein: CASSLSSGTREQYF
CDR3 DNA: TGTGCCAGCAGCTTATCTAGCGGGACTCGGGAGCAGTACTTC

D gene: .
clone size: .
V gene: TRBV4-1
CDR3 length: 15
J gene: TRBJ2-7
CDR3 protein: CASSQDVQGSYEQYF
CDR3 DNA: TGCGCCAGCAGCCAAGATGTCCAGGGCTCCTACGAGCAGTACTTC

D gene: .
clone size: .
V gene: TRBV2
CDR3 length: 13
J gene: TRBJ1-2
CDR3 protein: CASVGVVNGGYTF
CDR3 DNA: TGTGCCAGCGTGGGAGTGGTGAATGGTGGCTACACCTTC

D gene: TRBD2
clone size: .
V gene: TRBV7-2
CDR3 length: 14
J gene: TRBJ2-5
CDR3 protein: CASSGLARGETQYF
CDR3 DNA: TGTGCCAGCAGTGGACTAGCCCGGGGAGAGACCCAGTACTTC